Shown below are 27 T cell receptor beta chains from a single sample sequenced in a study of blood T cell repertoires in COVID-19. The data were produced by immunoSEQ multiplex PCR, yet TCRdb's version contains in-frame clones alone and is incomplete. The sample contains 90,000 to 120,000 clones, about 93% of which appear only once. The sample comprised peripheral blood. All receptors derive from a woman aged 30 to 39 with acute or convalescent COVID-19.

This chain connects TRBV7-6 to TRBJ1-1, with D maybe TRBD1 (6 bases). CDR3 length: 14 residues. Trimming stripped 3 bases from V and 5 bases from J, with 13 bases between. CDR1 is SGHVS, CDR2 FNYEAQ, per germline. CDR3 bases: TGTGCCAGCAGCTTGCAGGGGCCGGGAACTGAAGCTTTCTTT. It specifies CASSLQGPGTEAFF.

V usage is TRBV30 and J usage is TRBJ2-1, with D possibly TRBD2 on 6 matching bases. With 0 bases removed from V and 0 bases from J, the gap between germline ends came to 12 bases. CDR1 and CDR2 (germline): GTSNPN, SVGIG (reference sequence). CDR3 length: 16 residues. The CDR3 protein is CAWSVLGGASYNEQFF. The DNA for the CDR3 is TGTGCCTGGAGTGTATTGGGCGGGGCCTCCTACAATGAGCAGTTCTTC.

In this sample, this clone turned up once. This rearrangement joins TRBV2 to TRBJ2-5; 12 positions match TRBD2. This CDR3 has 15 amino acids. Trimming cost V 8 bases and J 4 bases; bases outside gene matches: 8. CDR1 SNHLY and CDR2 FYNNEI come from the germline V gene. The DNA for the CDR3 is TGTGCCAGCCTCCCCTCTAGCGGGGGGGGAGAGACCCAGTACTTC. Translating it yields CASLPSSGGGETQYF. Variable domain in full (rest from reference TRBV2 and TRBJ2-5): EPEVTQTPSHQVTQMGQEVILRCVPISNHLYFYWYRQILGQKVEFLVSFYNNEISEKSEIFDDQFSVERPDGSNFTLKIRSTKLEDSAMYFCASLPSSGGGETQYFGPGTRLLVL.

The chain employs TRBV28 and TRBJ1-5; TRBD1 agrees at 9 bases. This CDR3 comprises 15 residues. Germline CDR1 is MDHEN and CDR2 is SYDVKM. After removal of 5 bases from V and 4 bases from J, the junction contained 6 bases not matched to a gene. Here the CDR3 reads CASSTGGDLNQPQHF. The CDR3 DNA reads as TGTGCCAGCAGTACAGGGGGCGACTTGAATCAGCCCCAGCATTTT. The entire variable domain, with the rest obtained from reference TRBV28 and TRBJ1-5, is as follows: DVKVTQSSRYLVKRTGEKVFLECVQDMDHENMFWYRQDPGLGLRLIYFSYDVKMKEKGDIPEGYSVSREKKERFSLILESASTNQTSMYLCASSTGGDLNQPQHFGDGTRLSIL.

A single count supports this clone. The CDR3, as DNA: TGCGCCAGCAGCCCAACTAGCGGGGGGGCTAATGAGCAGTTCTTC. Translating it yields CASSPTSGGANEQFF. The chain is built from TRBV10-1 and TRBJ2-1; 13 positions match TRBD2. CDR1 and CDR2 from the germline V gene are WNHNN and SYGVQD (reference sequence). V dropped 6 bases and J dropped 7; count of bases not matched to a gene: 6. The CDR3 runs to 15 residues.

A single count supports this clone. The chain employs TRBV7-2 and TRBJ2-7; 13 nucleotides align to TRBD2. The CDR3 covers 19 residues. Germline lookup yields CDR1 SGHTA and CDR2 FQGNSA. After removal of 5 bases from V and 6 bases from J, the junction contained 19 bases not matched to a gene. CDR3 DNA: TGTGCCAGCAGCCCAAGAGGAGTAAGGACTAGCGGGAGTGTGGGCGAGCAGTACTTC. Its translation: CASSPRGVRTSGSVGEQYF.

The chain links TRBV2 to TRBJ1-5; tentatively, D is TRBD1 (6 bases). This CDR3 is built from 15 residues. The V and J ends lost 6 bases and 1 base respectively, with 13 bases between them. Germline lookup yields CDR1 SNHLY and CDR2 FYNNEI. Written as DNA, the CDR3 is TGTGCCAGCAGGGGGGGGCTCAGGAGCAATCAGCCCCAGCATTTT. Residues: CASRGGLRSNQPQHF.

The chain uses TRBV5-1 and TRBJ2-3; 8 bases are shared with TRBD1. V lost 0 bases, J lost 4 bases, and 7 bases stayed unmatched. The CDR3 has 16 amino acids. CDR1 and CDR2 from the germline V gene are SGHRS and YFSETQ. CDR3 sequence: CASSLGQGARADTQYF. CDR3 bases: TGCGCCAGCAGCTTGGGCCAGGGGGCGAGGGCAGATACGCAGTATTTT.

Turning to this clone: Germline and junction disagree at one end, which may indicate a read error. J is TRBJ1-6 and V is TRBV7-2; TRBD1 is a possible D gene (6 bases). The CDR3 extends over 16 amino acids. Germline V gene data show CDR1 as SGHTA and CDR2 as FQGNSA. The CDR3 spells CASSYRAQSSNSPLHF. In DNA, the CDR3 is TGTGCCAGCAGCTACAGGGCCCAATCCTCTAATTCACCCCTCCACTTT.

This sequence joins TRBV28 and TRBJ1-6; the D is unclear. Trimming stripped 6 bases from V and 7 bases from J, with 16 bases between. This CDR3 region has 15 residues. Germline V CDR1 and CDR2: MDHEN, SYDVKM. The CDR3 coding sequence is TGTGCCAGCAGGATCGAAATTGCGGGAAATTCACCCCTCCACTTT. Its protein is CASRIEIAGNSPLHF.

The table lists this clone with a count of one. V and J are TRBV7-9 and TRBJ1-6; 7 nucleotides align to TRBD1. Germline CDR1 SEHNR, CDR2 FQNEAQ (reference sequence). With 10 bases clipped from V and 9 bases from J, the junction kept 12 bases outside the gene matches. This CDR3 has 14 amino acids. The DNA of the CDR3 is TGTGCCAACCAGGGACAGCCTAGTGGTTCACCCCTCCACTTT. Translation: CANQGQPSGSPLHF.

This chain uses TRBV6-2 or TRBV6-3 with TRBJ1-2, with TRBD1 identical over 10 bases. The CDR3 runs to 15 residues. CDR1 is MNHEY, CDR2 SVGEGT, per germline. The J segment lost 8 bases and the V segment lost 2 bases, leaving 8 bases of the junction unmatched. The CDR3 region has the DNA TGTGCCAGCAGTTACGGGACAGGGGAGTTTTGGGGCTACACCTTC. Translation gives CASSYGTGEFWGYTF.

The chain recombines TRBV2 with TRBJ2-5; TRBD2 matches at 7 bases. Germline V gives CDR1 SNHLY, CDR2 FYNNEI. V shed 8 bases and J 5 bases; nucleotides not matched to a gene: 11. CDR3 length: 14 amino acids. CDR3 DNA: TGTGCCAGCTTCTCTAGCGGACCGTGGGAGACCCAGTACTTC. It encodes CASFSSGPWETQYF. The full variable domain, its missing parts supplied by reference TRBV2 and TRBJ2-5, is EPEVTQTPSHQVTQMGQEVILRCVPISNHLYFYWYRQILGQKVEFLVSFYNNEISEKSEIFDDQFSVERPDGSNFTLKIRSTKLEDSAMYFCASFSSGPWETQYFGPGTRLLVL.

The V gene is TRBV12-3 or TRBV12-4, the J gene TRBJ1-4; a possible D gene is TRBD1 (6 bases). The germline V and J ends were trimmed by 6 bases and 12 bases, with 17 bases remaining between them. This CDR3 is 13 amino acids long. CDR3 coding DNA: TGTGCCAGCAGCACCAACAGGGCCAGGCAACTGTTTTTT. Translation gives CASSTNRARQLFF.

CDR3 nucleotides: TGCGCCAGCAGCTTGGGGACTAGCGTTTTAGAGACCCAGTACTTC. It specifies CASSLGTSVLETQYF. The J gene is TRBJ2-5, the V gene TRBV5-1, with 9 bases identical to TRBD2. CDR3 length: 15 amino acids. V lost 0 bases to trimming and J lost 4 bases; unmatched junction nucleotides: 4. The germline CDR1 and CDR2 sequences are SGHRS and YFSETQ.

The chain joins TRBV7-9 to TRBJ1-3, with D maybe TRBD1 (5 bases). Trimming removed 5 bases from V and 2 bases from J, with 10 bases in between. The V gene's germline CDR1 is SEHNR and CDR2 FQNEAQ (reference sequence). CDR3 length: 14 residues. CDR3 region: CASSLRVPGNTIYF. For the CDR3, the DNA is TGTGCCAGCAGCCTCAGGGTCCCTGGAAACACCATATATTTT.

The CDR3 coding sequence is TGTGCCTGGAGTGTGTCACAACAAGAGACCCAGTACTTC. This translates into CAWSVSQQETQYF. This sequence joins TRBV30 and TRBJ2-5; no clear D gene. This CDR3 region has 13 residues. CDR1 and CDR2 from the germline V gene are GTSNPN and SVGIG (reference sequence). V was pared by 0 bases and J by 2 bases, with 7 bases between.

The CDR3 region has the DNA TGTGCCAGCAGCCCAGGGGGCTCTATTCCCGGGGAGCTGTTTTTT. Its translation is CASSPGGSIPGELFF. The chain couples TRBV5-4 to TRBJ2-2; 8 nucleotides line up with TRBD1. Germline V gene data show CDR1 as SGHNT and CDR2 as YYREEE (reference sequence). The V segment lost 4 bases and the J segment 6 bases; nucleotides outside the gene matches: 8. This CDR3 spans 15 amino acids. Looking up the rest from reference TRBV5-4 and TRBJ2-2 gives the full variable domain: ETGVTQSPTHLIKTRGQQVTLRCSSQSGHNTVSWYQQALGQGPQFIFQYYREEENGRGNFPPRFSGLQFPNYSSELNVNALELDDSALYLCASSPGGSIPGELFFGEGSRLTVL.

The chain joins TRBV19 to TRBJ1-2, with 12 bases matching TRBD1. Germline CDR1 and CDR2: LNHDA and SQIVND (reference sequence). The length of the CDR3 is 14 residues. V trimming: 7 bases; J trimming: 8 bases; junction bases outside the gene matches: 8. CDR3 bases: TGTGCCAGTACCCCGGGACAGGGGGCCACCGGCTACACCTTC. This gives the protein CASTPGQGATGYTF. The full variable domain, with the rest looked up from reference TRBV19 and TRBJ1-2, is DGGITQSPKYLFRKEGQNVTLSCEQNLNHDAMYWYRQDPGQGLRLIYYSQIVNDFQKGDIAEGYSVSREKKESFPLTVTSAQKNPTAFYLCASTPGQGATGYTFGSGTRLTVV.

The chain uses TRBV27 and TRBJ1-2; 11 nucleotides align to TRBD1. The CDR3 totals 15 residues. The V gene's germline CDR1 is MNHEY and CDR2 SMNVEV (reference sequence). The V gene end was trimmed by 6 bases and the J gene end by 4 bases; junction bases not matched to a gene: 7. The CDR3 protein is CASRWGQGVSYGYTF. DNA for the CDR3: TGTGCCAGCAGATGGGGACAGGGGGTCAGCTATGGCTACACCTTC.

The chain uses TRBV9 and TRBJ2-1; 9 bases line up with TRBD2. Germline lookup yields CDR1 SGDLS and CDR2 YYNGEE. The junction had 22 bases not matched to a gene; V was cut back by 4 bases and J by 5 bases. The CDR3 covers 20 residues. In nucleotides, the CDR3 is TGTGCCAGCAGCCCGTTCGCATCCCCCCCTAGGCGGGGGGGGGACAATGAGCAGTTCTTC. Translation: CASSPFASPPRRGGDNEQFF.

CDR3 coding DNA: TGTGCCAGCAGTTACTCGGAGGGGAGTGGTACTGAAGCTTTCTTT. It is translated as CASSYSEGSGTEAFF. This chain joins TRBV6-2 or TRBV6-3 and TRBJ1-1; D possibly corresponds to TRBD1 (5 bases). Germline values: CDR1 MNHEY, CDR2 SVGEGT. The CDR3 is 15 amino acids. Between the trimmed V and J ends, which lost 0 bases and 5 bases, there was a span of 13 bases.

By share, this clone counts as medium-sized. The chain combines TRBV6-2 or TRBV6-3 with TRBJ1-5; D is undetermined. This CDR3 contains 13 residues. The V gene's germline CDR1 is MNHEY and CDR2 SVGEGT. V was pared by 2 bases and J by 7 bases, with 9 bases between. CDR3 region: CASSYIYRQPQHF. The CDR3 nucleotides are TGTGCCAGCAGTTACATCTACCGGCAGCCCCAGCATTTT.

The table lists this clone with a count of one. The V call is TRBV21-1, the J call TRBJ1-4. TRBV21-1 is shown as a pseudogene. This CDR3 is built from 17 residues. The CDR3 loop is CASSKRVPEENYEKLFF. The CDR3 coding sequence is TGTGCCAGCAGCAAACGGGTCCCAGAGGAAAATTATGAAAAACTGTTTTTT.

V usage is TRBV2 and J usage is TRBJ2-1; D gene ambiguous. CDR3 size: 14 residues. V lost 6 bases to trimming and J lost 0 bases, with 9 bases between them. Per the germline V gene, CDR1 is SNHLY and CDR2 is FYNNEI. The DNA for the CDR3 is TGTGCCAGCAGAAATGTTAGCTCCTACAATGAGCAGTTCTTC. It is translated as CASRNVSSYNEQFF.

The rearrangement joins TRBV6-5 to TRBJ1-2; D not certain. The V end was cut by 0 bases, the J end by 2 bases, with 10 bases between. Germline lookup yields CDR1 MNHEY and CDR2 SVGAGI. The CDR3 consists of 15 residues. CDR3 nucleotide sequence: TGTGCCAGCAGTTACTCTTTGACTGCCAACTATGGCTACACCTTC. Its translation is CASSYSLTANYGYTF.

The chain is built from TRBV4-2 and TRBJ1-2, with 8 bases matching TRBD1. The CDR3 totals 14 residues. V gave up 1 base and J gave up 5 bases; unmatched junction bases: 3. The germline V gene encodes CDR1 LGHNA and CDR2 YNFKEQ. In DNA form, the CDR3 reads TGTGCCAGCAGCCAAGCCGGGACAGGATATGGCTACACCTTC. Protein sequence: CASSQAGTGYGYTF.